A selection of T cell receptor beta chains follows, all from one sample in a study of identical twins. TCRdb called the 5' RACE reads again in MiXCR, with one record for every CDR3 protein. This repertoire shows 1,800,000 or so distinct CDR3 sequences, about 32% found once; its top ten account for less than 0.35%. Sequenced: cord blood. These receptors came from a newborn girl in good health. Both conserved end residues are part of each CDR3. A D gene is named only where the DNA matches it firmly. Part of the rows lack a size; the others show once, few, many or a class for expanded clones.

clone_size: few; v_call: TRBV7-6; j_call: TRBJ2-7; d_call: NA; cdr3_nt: TGTGCCAGCAGCTTAAACTCTGGAGTTTTCGAGCAGTACTTC; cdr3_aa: CASSLNSGVFEQYF
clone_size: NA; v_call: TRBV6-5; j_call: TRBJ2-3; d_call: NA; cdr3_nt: TGTGCCAGCAGTCATCTACCTGGGGCGGATACGCAGTATTTT; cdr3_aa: CASSHLPGADTQYF
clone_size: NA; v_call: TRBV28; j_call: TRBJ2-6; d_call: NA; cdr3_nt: TGTGCCAGCAGTTTCACCCAGGGGAGTGGGGCCAACGTCCTGACTTTC; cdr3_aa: CASSFTQGSGANVLTF
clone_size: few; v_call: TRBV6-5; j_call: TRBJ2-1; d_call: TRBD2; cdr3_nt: TGTGCCAGCAGTTCCCTTACTAGCGGGAGGACCCACAATGAGCAGTTCTTC; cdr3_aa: CASSSLTSGRTHNEQFF
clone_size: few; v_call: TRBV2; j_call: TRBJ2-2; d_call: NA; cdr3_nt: TGTGCCAGCAGAGGAACAGGGCACGGCACCGGGGAGCTGTTTTTT; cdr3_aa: CASRGTGHGTGELFF
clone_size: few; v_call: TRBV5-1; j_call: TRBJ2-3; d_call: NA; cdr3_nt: TGCGCCAGCAGCGTTGGGGTAGCGGACACAGATACGCAGTATTTT; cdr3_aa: CASSVGVADTDTQYF
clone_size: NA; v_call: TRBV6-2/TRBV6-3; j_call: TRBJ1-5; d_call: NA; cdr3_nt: TGTGCCAGCAGTTACCTGAGGGTTGAGCAGCCCCAGCATTTT; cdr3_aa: CASSYLRVEQPQHF
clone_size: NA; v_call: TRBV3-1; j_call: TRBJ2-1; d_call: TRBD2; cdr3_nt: TGTGCCAGTATTGGGGGGGAGTATGAGCAGTTCTTC; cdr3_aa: CASIGGEYEQFF
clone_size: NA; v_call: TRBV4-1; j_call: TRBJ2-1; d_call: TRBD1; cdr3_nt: TGCGCCAGCAGCCAAAATTCCGGGACAGGTCCCTACAATGAGCAGTTCTTC; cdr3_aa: CASSQNSGTGPYNEQFF
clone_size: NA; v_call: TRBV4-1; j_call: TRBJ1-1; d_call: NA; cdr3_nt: TGCGCCAGCAGCTCGCTGACCTCCAGGAACACTGAAGCTTTCTTT; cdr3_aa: CASSSLTSRNTEAFF
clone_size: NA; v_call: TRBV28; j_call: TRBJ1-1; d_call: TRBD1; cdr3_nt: TGTGCCAGCAGACCGGGACAGGGGGCCAACACTGAAGCTTTCTTT; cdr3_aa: CASRPGQGANTEAFF
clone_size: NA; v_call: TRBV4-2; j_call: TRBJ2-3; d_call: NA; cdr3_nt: TGTGCCAGCAGCAGAGGGGTAGCGGTGACTAGCACAGATACGCAGTATTTT; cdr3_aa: CASSRGVAVTSTDTQYF
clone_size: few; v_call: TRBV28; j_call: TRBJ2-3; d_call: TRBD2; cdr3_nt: TGTGCCAGCAGTTCTAGCGGGGCAACTAGCACAGATACGCAGTATTTT; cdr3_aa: CASSSSGATSTDTQYF
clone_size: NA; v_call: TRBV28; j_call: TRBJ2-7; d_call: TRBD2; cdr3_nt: TGTGCCAGCAGTTTGAGGGCTAGCGGGAGGAGCTCCTACAATGAGCAGTACTTC; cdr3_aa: CASSLRASGRSSYNEQYF
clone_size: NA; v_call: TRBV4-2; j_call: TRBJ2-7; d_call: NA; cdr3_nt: TGTGCCAGCAGCCCAAGAGGTTGGCGGGATTACACCTACGAGCAGTACTTC; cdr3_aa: CASSPRGWRDYTYEQYF
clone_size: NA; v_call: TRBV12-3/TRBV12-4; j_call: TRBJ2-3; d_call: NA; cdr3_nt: TGTGCCAGCCTACTTCGGGTGGGCACAGATACGCAGTATTTT; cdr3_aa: CASLLRVGTDTQYF
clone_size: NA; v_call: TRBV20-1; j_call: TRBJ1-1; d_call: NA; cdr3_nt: TGCAGTGCTAGTATCGGGAACACTGAAGCTTTCTTT; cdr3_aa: CSASIGNTEAFF
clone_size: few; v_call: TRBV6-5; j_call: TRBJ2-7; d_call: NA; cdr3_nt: TGTGCCAGCGGTTATAGGGCCGAGCAGTACTTC; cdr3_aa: CASGYRAEQYF
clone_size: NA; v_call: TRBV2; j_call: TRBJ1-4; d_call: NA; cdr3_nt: TGTGCCAGCACCCGGGACGCTAATGAAAAACTGTTTTTT; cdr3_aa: CASTRDANEKLFF
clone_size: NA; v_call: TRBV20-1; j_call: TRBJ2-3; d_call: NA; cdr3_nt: TGCAGTGCCAGGGACTCGCGGAGGGATACGCAGTATTTT; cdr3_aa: CSARDSRRDTQYF
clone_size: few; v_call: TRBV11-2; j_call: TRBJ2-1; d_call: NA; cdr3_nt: TGTGCCAGCAGCGATGGCAATCTAGCCGGTAGCTCCTACAATGAGCAGTTCTTC; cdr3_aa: CASSDGNLAGSSYNEQFF
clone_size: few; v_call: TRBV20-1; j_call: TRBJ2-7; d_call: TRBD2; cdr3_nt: TGCAGTGCCTCGACTAGCGAGGGCGAGCAGTACTTC; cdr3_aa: CSASTSEGEQYF
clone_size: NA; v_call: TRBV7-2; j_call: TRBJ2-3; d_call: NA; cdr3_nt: TGTGCCAGCAGCTTACGTGGGGCGCCTTCAGATACGCAGTATTTT; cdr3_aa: CASSLRGAPSDTQYF
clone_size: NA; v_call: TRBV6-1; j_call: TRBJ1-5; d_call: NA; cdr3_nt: TGTGCCAGCAGTGCCACCTGGGGCAATCAGCCCCAGCATTTT; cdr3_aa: CASSATWGNQPQHF
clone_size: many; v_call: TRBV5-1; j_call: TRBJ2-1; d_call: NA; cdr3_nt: TGCGCCAGCAGTCACCAGGTCCGCGTTAGCGTCTACAATGAGCAGTTCTTC; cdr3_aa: CASSHQVRVSVYNEQFF
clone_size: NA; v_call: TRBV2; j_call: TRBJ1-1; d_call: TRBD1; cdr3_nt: TGTGCCAGCAGCATTGACAGGGGGTTTGAAGCTTTCTTT; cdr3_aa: CASSIDRGFEAFF
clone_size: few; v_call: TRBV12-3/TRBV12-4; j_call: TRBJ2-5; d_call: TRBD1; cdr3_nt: TGTGCCAGCAGTGAGCCGAGGGACAGGGAGACGGAAGAGACCCAGTACTTC; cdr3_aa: CASSEPRDRETEETQYF
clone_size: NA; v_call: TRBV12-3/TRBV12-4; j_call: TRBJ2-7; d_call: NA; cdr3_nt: TGTGCCAGCAGTTTCACGCGCGGCCGTGGTTCCTACGAGCAGTACTTC; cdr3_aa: CASSFTRGRGSYEQYF
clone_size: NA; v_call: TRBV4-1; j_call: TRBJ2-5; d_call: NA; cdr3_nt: TGCGCCAGCAGCCGATCAGTAGGCGTCCAGTACCAAGAGACCCAGTACTTC; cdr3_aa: CASSRSVGVQYQETQYF
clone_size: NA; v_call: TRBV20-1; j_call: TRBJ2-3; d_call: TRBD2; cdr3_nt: TGCAGTGCTAGATGGGCTAGCGGGGACAGCACAGATACGCAGTATTTT; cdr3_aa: CSARWASGDSTDTQYF
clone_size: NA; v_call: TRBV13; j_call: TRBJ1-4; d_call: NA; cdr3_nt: TGTGCCAGCAGCTTAGGCCAAGGCAGGGGAGGCGAAAAACTGTTTTTT; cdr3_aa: CASSLGQGRGGEKLFF
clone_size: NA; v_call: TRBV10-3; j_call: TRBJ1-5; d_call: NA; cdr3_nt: TGTGCCATCAGTGAACGGAGGGGGGGGAGCAATCAGCCCCAGCATTTT; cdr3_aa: CAISERRGGSNQPQHF
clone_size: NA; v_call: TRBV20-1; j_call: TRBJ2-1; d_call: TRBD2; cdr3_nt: TGCAGTGCTATGACTAGCGGGAGGGCCTTTGAGCAGTTCTTC; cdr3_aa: CSAMTSGRAFEQFF
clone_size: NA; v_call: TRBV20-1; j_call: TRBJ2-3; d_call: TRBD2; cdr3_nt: TGCAGTGCTAGAGATCGCGGGGGGCGGCTCACAGATACGCAGTATTTT; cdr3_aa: CSARDRGGRLTDTQYF
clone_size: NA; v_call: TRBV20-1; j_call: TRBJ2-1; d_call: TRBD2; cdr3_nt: TGCAGTGCTAGGACTAGCGGACACAATGAGCAGTTCTTC; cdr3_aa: CSARTSGHNEQFF
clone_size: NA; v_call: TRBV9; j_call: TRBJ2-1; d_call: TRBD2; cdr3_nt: TGTGCCAGCAGCGTAGGTGGTGGCTCAGCGGGGGATGAGCAGTTCTTC; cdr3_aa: CASSVGGGSAGDEQFF
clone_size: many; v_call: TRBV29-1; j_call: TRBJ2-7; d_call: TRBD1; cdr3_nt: TGCAGCGTGATGGGACAGGAGAGCTCCTACGAGCAGTACTTC; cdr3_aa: CSVMGQESSYEQYF
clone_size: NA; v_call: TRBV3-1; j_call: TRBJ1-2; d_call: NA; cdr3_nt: TGTGCCAGCAGCCAATGGAGGGGAGGACATGGCTACACCTTC; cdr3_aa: CASSQWRGGHGYTF
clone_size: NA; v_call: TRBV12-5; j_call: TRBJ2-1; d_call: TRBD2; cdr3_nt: TGTGCTAGTGGTCCCGGTCGACTAGCGGGGTCCTACAATGAGCAGTTCTTC; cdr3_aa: CASGPGRLAGSYNEQFF
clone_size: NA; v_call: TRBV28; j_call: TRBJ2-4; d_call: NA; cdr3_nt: TGTGCCAGCCGCCCCGGGACGGACAAAAACATTCAGTACTTC; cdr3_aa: CASRPGTDKNIQYF
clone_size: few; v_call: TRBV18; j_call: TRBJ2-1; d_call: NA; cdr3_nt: TGTGCCAGCTCACGCTACTCGCGAAACCCCTACAATGAGCAGTTCTTC; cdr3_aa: CASSRYSRNPYNEQFF
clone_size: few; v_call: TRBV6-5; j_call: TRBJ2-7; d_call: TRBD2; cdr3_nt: TGTGCCAGCAGTTTTCCTGGGACGGGGGGGAGCTCCTACGAGCAGTACTTC; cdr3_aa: CASSFPGTGGSSYEQYF
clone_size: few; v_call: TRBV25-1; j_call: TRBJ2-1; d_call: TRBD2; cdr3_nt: TGTGCCAGCAGTGAATACCTAGCGGGGGGGTCCTACAATGAGCAGTTCTTC; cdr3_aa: CASSEYLAGGSYNEQFF
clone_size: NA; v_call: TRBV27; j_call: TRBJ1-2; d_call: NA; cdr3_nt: TGTGCCAGCAGTTCGGTAGGGGCGTCACCTCCTATAGGTGGCTACACCTTC; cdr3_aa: CASSSVGASPPIGGYTF
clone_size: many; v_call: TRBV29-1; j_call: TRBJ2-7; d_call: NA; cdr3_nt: TGCAGCGTTAGTAACAGGGCCGCCGAGCAGTACTTC; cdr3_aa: CSVSNRAAEQYF
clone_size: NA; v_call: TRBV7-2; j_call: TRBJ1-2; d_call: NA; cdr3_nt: TGTGCCAGCAGCTTCTGGGCAGGGGTTGGCTACACCTTC; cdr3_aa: CASSFWAGVGYTF
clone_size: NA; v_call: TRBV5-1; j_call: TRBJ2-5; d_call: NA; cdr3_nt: TGCGCCAGCAGCTTGGCCGTTTTTGGGGGATTTCGAGAGACCCAGTACTTC; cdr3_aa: CASSLAVFGGFRETQYF
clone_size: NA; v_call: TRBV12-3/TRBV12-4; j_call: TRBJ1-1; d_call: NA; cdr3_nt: TGTGTCAGCGGGGGTGAAGGGATAGGAAACACTGAAGCTTTCTTT; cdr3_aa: CVSGGEGIGNTEAFF
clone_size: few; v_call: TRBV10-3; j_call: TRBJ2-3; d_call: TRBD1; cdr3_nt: TGTGCCGCGGGGACAGGGGGCATAGCAGATACGCAGTATTTT; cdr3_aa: CAAGTGGIADTQYF
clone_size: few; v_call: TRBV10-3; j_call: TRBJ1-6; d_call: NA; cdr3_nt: TGTGCCATCGCTCGCGGGGCGAACGATAATTCACCCCTCCACTTT; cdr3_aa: CAIARGANDNSPLHF
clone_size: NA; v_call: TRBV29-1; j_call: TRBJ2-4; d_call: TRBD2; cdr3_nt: TGCAGCGCCGGGACTAGCGGAGACATTCGGTACTTC; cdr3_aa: CSAGTSGDIRYF
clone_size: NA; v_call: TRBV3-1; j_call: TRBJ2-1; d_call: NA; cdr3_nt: TGTGCCAGCAGCCCGATAGAGGCGGTCTCCTACAATGAGCAGTTCTTC; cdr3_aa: CASSPIEAVSYNEQFF